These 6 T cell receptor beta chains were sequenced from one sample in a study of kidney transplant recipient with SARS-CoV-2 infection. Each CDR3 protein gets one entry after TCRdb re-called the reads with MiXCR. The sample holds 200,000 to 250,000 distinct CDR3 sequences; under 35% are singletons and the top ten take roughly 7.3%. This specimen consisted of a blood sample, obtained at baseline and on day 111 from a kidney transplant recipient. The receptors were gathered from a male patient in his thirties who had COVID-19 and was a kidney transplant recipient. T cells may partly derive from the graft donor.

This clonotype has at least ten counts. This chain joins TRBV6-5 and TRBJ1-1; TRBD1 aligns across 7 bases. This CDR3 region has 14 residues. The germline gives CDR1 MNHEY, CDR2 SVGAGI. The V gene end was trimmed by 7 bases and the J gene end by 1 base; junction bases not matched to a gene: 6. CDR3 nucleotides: TGTGCCAGCAATCCGGGACAGCAGAACACTGAAGCTTTCTTT. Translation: CASNPGQQNTEAFF.

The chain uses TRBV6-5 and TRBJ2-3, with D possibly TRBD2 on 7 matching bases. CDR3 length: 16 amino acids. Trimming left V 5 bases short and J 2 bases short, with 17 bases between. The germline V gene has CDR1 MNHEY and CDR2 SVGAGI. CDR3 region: CASSLSGWTATDTQYF. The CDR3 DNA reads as TGTGCCAGCAGTCTTAGCGGGTGGACAGCCACAGATACGCAGTATTTT.

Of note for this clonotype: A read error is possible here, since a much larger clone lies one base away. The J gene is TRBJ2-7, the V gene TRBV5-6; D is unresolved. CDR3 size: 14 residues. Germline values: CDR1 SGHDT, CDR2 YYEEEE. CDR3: CAGSLGRTSSEQYF. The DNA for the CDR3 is TGTGCCGGCAGCTTGGGTCGCACGTCTTCCGAGCAGTACTTC.

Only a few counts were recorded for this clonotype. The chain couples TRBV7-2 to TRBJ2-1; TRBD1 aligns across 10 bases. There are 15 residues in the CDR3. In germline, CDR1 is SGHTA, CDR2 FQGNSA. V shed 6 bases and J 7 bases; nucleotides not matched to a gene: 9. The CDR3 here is CASRPGTGVWNEQFF. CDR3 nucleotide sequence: TGTGCCAGCAGACCCGGGACAGGGGTTTGGAATGAGCAGTTCTTC.

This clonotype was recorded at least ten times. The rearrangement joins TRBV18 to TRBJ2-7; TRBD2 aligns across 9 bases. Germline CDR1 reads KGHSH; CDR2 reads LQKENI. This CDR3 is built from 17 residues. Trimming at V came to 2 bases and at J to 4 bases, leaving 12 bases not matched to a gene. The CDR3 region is CASSPSSGASSEYEQYF. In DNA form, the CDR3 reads TGTGCCAGCTCACCATCTAGCGGGGCCTCCTCGGAGTACGAGCAGTACTTC.

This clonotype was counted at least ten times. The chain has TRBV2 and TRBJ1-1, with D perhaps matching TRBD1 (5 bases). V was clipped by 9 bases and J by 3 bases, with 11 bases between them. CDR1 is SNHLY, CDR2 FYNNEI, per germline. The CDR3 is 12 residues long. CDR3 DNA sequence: TGTGCCAGTCCTCAGGGAGACACTGAAGCTTTCTTT. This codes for CASPQGDTEAFF.